The 6 T cell receptor beta chains reported below all come from one sample, sequenced in a study of cytomegalovirus exposure and HLA in healthy donors. In the PCR, 60 Vbeta and 13 Jbeta primers were used. The method was immunoSEQ multiplex PCR; TCRdb's version includes in-frame clones alone and lacks a portion of them. The profile shows roughly 89,000 clones, approximately 69% of them singletons. The sample taken for sequencing was PBMCs. The receptors derive from a woman aged 45-60 years in good health and CMV-seropositive.

The V gene is TRBV29-1, the J gene TRBJ1-5; 7 bases fit TRBD1. The germline gives CDR1 SQVTM, CDR2 ANQGSEA. V lost 7 bases to trimming and J lost 5 bases; unmatched junction nucleotides: 5. This CDR3 contains 12 residues. Here the CDR3 reads CSAGDSYQPQHF. CDR3 nucleotides: TGCAGCGCCGGGGACAGCTATCAGCCCCAGCATTTT.

The genes are TRBV13 and TRBJ2-7; perhaps TRBD1 as D (6 bases). Germline loops: CDR1 PRHDT, CDR2 FYEKMQ (reference sequence). The CDR3 has 12 amino acids. Trimming shortened V by 10 bases and J by 6 bases, and 16 bases separated the two germline ends. The CDR3 spells CATARTRGEQYF. CDR3 DNA sequence: TGTGCCACAGCAAGAACCAGGGGCGAGCAGTACTTC.

The J gene is TRBJ2-7, the V gene TRBV7-3, with D perhaps matching TRBD1 (6 bases). Trimming removed 5 bases from V and 6 bases from J, with 14 bases in between. CDR1 and CDR2 from the germline V gene are SGHTA and FQGTGA. The CDR3 extends over 13 amino acids. CDR3 sequence (DNA): TGTGCCAGCAGCGCAAGACAGGCCGGCGAGCAGTACTTC. Its protein product is CASSARQAGEQYF.

This clone was counted a few times. The chain uses TRBV6-5 and TRBJ1-3; D ambiguous. V was pared by 0 bases and J by 4 bases, with 7 bases between. The CDR3 has 14 amino acids. In germline, CDR1 is MNHEY, CDR2 SVGAGI. In DNA form, the CDR3 reads TGTGCCAGCAGTTACTCGTGGCCGGGAAACACCATATATTTT. Its translation is CASSYSWPGNTIYF.

This clone was recorded a few times. The chain carries TRBV15 and TRBJ2-1; D is unresolved. This CDR3 contains 12 residues. CDR1 is LNHNV, CDR2 YYDKDF, per germline (reference sequence). Trimming took 3 bases from V and 4 from J, leaving 4 bases between them. The CDR3 coding sequence is TGTGCCACCAGCAGCTTATACAATGAGCAGTTCTTC. Its translation is CATSSLYNEQFF.

This chain joins TRBV19 and TRBJ1-1; no firm D call. V was pared by 3 bases and J by 1 base, with 15 bases between. From germline, CDR1 is LNHDA and CDR2 SQIVND (reference sequence). The CDR3 length is 16 residues. The CDR3 DNA reads TGTGCCAGTAGTATTAGTAGAGGGCGATGGAACACTGAAGCTTTCTTT. Protein product: CASSISRGRWNTEAFF.